These 30 T cell receptor beta chains came from one sample sequenced in a study of T cells in Graves' hyperthyroidism and ophthalmopathy. Amplified regions were TCR beta CDR3 sequences from RNA transcripts. First-round RT-PCR of the TCR CDR3 relied on the HTBI primer set. MiXCR, applied by TCRdb to the multiplex PCR reads, yields one record per CDR3 protein. Here the sample spans about 640,000 distinct CDR3 sequences, less than 25% being singletons. Sample: blood. The receptors stem from a man aged 25 to 40 with Graves' ophthalmopathy.

This clonotype was seen many times. This chain links TRBV20-1 with TRBJ1-6; D possibly corresponds to TRBD1 (6 bases). Deletions cut 1 base from V and 8 bases from J, with 9 bases between. This CDR3 comprises 13 residues. Germline CDR1 is DFQATT and CDR2 is SNEGSKA (reference sequence). CDR3 region: CSARGRGDSPLHF. The CDR3 DNA reads TGCAGTGCTAGAGGCAGGGGTGATTCACCCCTCCACTTT.

The chain combines TRBV19 with TRBJ2-6; D is possibly TRBD1 (5 bases). CDR3 length equals 15 residues. The V end lost 6 bases, the J end lost 0 bases, and 9 bases lay between the germline ends. Germline V gene data show CDR1 as LNHDA and CDR2 as SQIVND (reference sequence). CDR3 protein: CASRPDSSGANVLTF. CDR3 nucleotides: TGTGCCAGTAGACCCGACAGCTCTGGGGCCAACGTCCTGACTTTC.

This chain connects TRBV19 to TRBJ1-5; 8 bases are shared with TRBD1. Germline CDR1 LNHDA, CDR2 SQIVND (reference sequence). Trimming took 4 bases from V and 6 from J; bases not matched to a gene: 5. The CDR3 has 14 residues. CDR3 loop: CASSTGGDSQPQHF. The CDR3 bases are TGTGCCAGTAGTACAGGGGGCGATAGTCAGCCCCAGCATTTT.

The sample holds many counts of this clonotype. This chain connects TRBV7-2 to TRBJ2-7; TRBD1 or TRBD2 may be the D gene (5 bases each). V dropped 1 base and J dropped 4 bases, with 8 bases sitting between them. The CDR3 covers 13 residues. From germline, CDR1 is SGHTA and CDR2 FQGNSA. In nucleotides, the CDR3 is TGTGCCAGCAGCTTAGAGGGACGTTACGAGCAGTACTTC. It translates to CASSLEGRYEQYF.

The chain carries TRBV7-9 and TRBJ2-1; 7 nucleotides agree with TRBD1. The germline V gene encodes CDR1 SEHNR and CDR2 FQNEAQ (reference sequence). V shed 6 bases, J shed 7 bases, and the junction held 3 bases outside the gene matches. There are 12 residues in the CDR3. CDR3 DNA sequence: TGTGCCAGCAGGAAGGGACAGAATGAGCAGTTCTTC. It yields the protein CASRKGQNEQFF.

This clonotype was observed many times. The chain combines TRBV28 with TRBJ2-7; D remains ambiguous. CDR1 is MDHEN, CDR2 SYDVKM, per germline. This CDR3 is 12 amino acids long. Trimming shortened V by 7 bases and J by 0 bases, and 7 bases separated the two germline ends. In nucleotides, the CDR3 is TGTGCCAGCATGCCGTCCTCCTACGAGCAGTACTTC. It yields the protein CASMPSSYEQYF.

The rearrangement links TRBV4-1 to TRBJ2-1, with TRBD2 identical over 9 bases. Per germline, CDR1 MGHRA and CDR2 YSYEKL. The CDR3 consists of 16 residues. V was clipped by 2 bases and J by 8 bases; unmatched bases: 10. CDR3 DNA: TGCGCCAGCAGCCAATCCCCTAGCGGGACTAGGGATGAGCAGTTCTTC. Translating it yields CASSQSPSGTRDEQFF.

A few counts support this clonotype. The rearrangement joins TRBV18 to TRBJ2-7, with 9 positions matching TRBD1. This CDR3 region has 16 residues. Trimming took 0 bases from V and 4 from J; bases not matched to a gene: 7. CDR1 is KGHSH and CDR2 is LQKENI in the germline V gene. The CDR3 DNA is TGTGCCAGCTCACCACCAACAGGACAGGGGCCATACGAGCAGTACTTC. It is translated as CASSPPTGQGPYEQYF.

V and J are TRBV7-2 and TRBJ2-7; D may match TRBD1 or TRBD2 (6 bases each). Trimming took off 1 base at V and 4 bases at J, with 14 bases between the two ends. This CDR3 spans 15 amino acids. Germline V lookup: CDR1 SGHTA, CDR2 FQGNSA. CDR3 in amino acids: CASSLEGGLFYEQYF. The CDR3 coding sequence is TGTGCCAGCAGCTTAGAGGGGGGACTTTTTTACGAGCAGTACTTC. Full variable domain (missing parts from reference TRBV7-2 and TRBJ2-7): GAGVSQSPSNKVTEKGKDVELRCDPISGHTALYWYRQSLGQGLEFLIYFQGNSAPDKSGLPSDRFSAERTGGSVSTLTIQRTQQEDSAVYLCASSLEGGLFYEQYFGPGTRLTVT.

This chain links TRBV30 with TRBJ2-7, with D perhaps matching TRBD2 (5 bases). This CDR3 is built from 13 residues. Germline V gene lookup returns CDR1 GTSNPN and CDR2 SVGIG (reference sequence). V dropped 2 bases and J dropped 2 bases, with 10 bases sitting between them. DNA for the CDR3: TGTGCCTGGAGTTTGTCGGGGACCTACGAGCAGTACTTC. Translated: CAWSLSGTYEQYF.

This clonotype has only a few counts. The chain couples TRBV11-2 to TRBJ2-1; perhaps TRBD2 as D (6 bases). The CDR3 consists of 17 residues. Trimming removed 0 bases from V and 0 bases from J, with 12 bases in between. CDR1 SGHAT and CDR2 FQNNGV come from the germline V gene. In DNA, the CDR3 is TGTGCCAGCAGCTTAGAAGGGACTGACAGCTCCTACAATGAGCAGTTCTTC. This gives the protein CASSLEGTDSSYNEQFF.

The chain carries TRBV6-1 and TRBJ2-2, with D possibly being TRBD2 (6 bases). The CDR3 has 16 amino acids. Germline V lookup: CDR1 MNHNS, CDR2 SASEGT. The V gene lost 6 bases and the J gene lost 5 bases, with 19 bases spanning the gap. CDR3 sequence (DNA): TGTGCCAGCAGCGAGTTCCGGGAGATCGCGACCGGGGAGCTGTTTTTT. Translation: CASSEFREIATGELFF.

This clonotype was found many times. V usage is TRBV27 and J usage is TRBJ1-6; tentative D call: TRBD1 (6 bases). Germline loops: CDR1 MNHEY, CDR2 SMNVEV (reference sequence). The germline V and J ends were trimmed by 6 bases and 9 bases, with 18 bases remaining between them. The CDR3 covers 15 residues. The CDR3 DNA reads as TGTGCCAGCAGCCCAAGGGACACGGCGCGTTCACCCCTCCACTTT. It yields the protein CASSPRDTARSPLHF.

The chain carries TRBV4-1 and TRBJ2-6; 9 bases align to TRBD1. Trimming cost V 2 bases and J 4 bases; bases outside gene matches: 6. CDR1 MGHRA and CDR2 YSYEKL come from the germline V gene. CDR3 length: 17 amino acids. The CDR3, as DNA: TGCGCCAGCAGCCAATTTACAGGGGGCGCGGGGGCCAACGTCCTGACTTTC. Its translation: CASSQFTGGAGANVLTF.

This clonotype was recorded at least ten times. The CDR3 DNA is TGTGCCAGCAGTTCCACTCCGGACAGGGGCGTCCACGAGCAGTACTTC. Translated, it gives CASSSTPDRGVHEQYF. The chain has TRBV12-3 or TRBV12-4 and TRBJ2-7; 9 bases are a match to TRBD1. V dropped 4 bases and J dropped 5; count of bases not matched to a gene: 12. This CDR3 is built from 16 residues.

V usage is TRBV15 and J usage is TRBJ2-3, with 7 nucleotides matching TRBD2. Germline V gene lookup returns CDR1 LNHNV and CDR2 YYDKDF (reference sequence). The junction had 9 bases not matched to a gene; V was cut back by 4 bases and J by 5 bases. This CDR3 region has 15 residues. The CDR3 coding sequence is TGTGCCACCAGCAACCCAGCGGGATGGAGAGATACGCAGTATTTT. Translation gives CATSNPAGWRDTQYF.

The chain employs TRBV2 and TRBJ2-3, with 7 bases lining up with TRBD1. Germline values: CDR1 SNHLY, CDR2 FYNNEI. The CDR3 loop spans 14 amino acids. V shed 6 bases, J shed 2 bases, and the junction held 5 bases outside the gene matches. The CDR3 sequence: CASRGDSNTDTQYF. The CDR3 region has the DNA TGTGCCAGCAGGGGGGACAGTAACACAGATACGCAGTATTTT.

The V and J genes are TRBV19 and TRBJ1-5, with no clear D. The V and J ends lost 5 bases and 4 bases respectively, with 12 bases between them. CDR1 LNHDA and CDR2 SQIVND come from the germline V gene (reference sequence). CDR3 length equals 14 residues. CDR3 bases: TGTGCCAGTAGTCATCGGGAGAAAAATCAGCCCCAGCATTTT. Its translation is CASSHREKNQPQHF. Together with reference TRBV19 and TRBJ1-5, the CDR3 gives the full variable domain: DGGITQSPKYLFRKEGQNVTLSCEQNLNHDAMYWYRQDPGQGLRLIYYSQIVNDFQKGDIAEGYSVSREKKESFPLTVTSAQKNPTAFYLCASSHREKNQPQHFGDGTRLSIL.

V and J are TRBV6-1 and TRBJ2-2; 12 bases fit TRBD2. The CDR3 is 17 residues long. Trimming took 6 bases from V and 0 from J; bases not matched to a gene: 5. The germline V gene has CDR1 MNHNS and CDR2 SASEGT. This chain's CDR3 is CASRGTSGLPNTGELFF. The CDR3 region has the DNA TGTGCCAGCAGGGGGACTAGCGGGCTCCCGAACACCGGGGAGCTGTTTTTT.

V usage is TRBV4-3 and J usage is TRBJ1-1; D not certain. Per germline, CDR1 LGHNA and CDR2 YSLEER. The CDR3 runs 15 residues. Trimming stripped 1 base from V and 5 bases from J, with 14 bases between. The CDR3 DNA reads as TGCGCCAGCAGCCAAGTTGAATCCTGGGGTACTGAAGCTTTCTTT. Its protein is CASSQVESWGTEAFF.

In its sample, this clonotype was seen a few times. V usage is TRBV2 and J usage is TRBJ2-5; TRBD1 might be the D (6 bases). The V gene lost 2 bases and the J gene lost 4 bases, with 14 bases spanning the gap. The CDR3 loop spans 15 amino acids. Germline CDR1 and CDR2: SNHLY and FYNNEI. This CDR3 is CASSETGNRAETQYF. In DNA, the CDR3 is TGTGCCAGCAGTGAAACGGGGAACAGGGCAGAGACCCAGTACTTC. Drawing the rest from reference TRBV2 and TRBJ2-5, the complete variable domain is EPEVTQTPSHQVTQMGQEVILRCVPISNHLYFYWYRQILGQKVEFLVSFYNNEISEKSEIFDDQFSVERPDGSNFTLKIRSTKLEDSAMYFCASSETGNRAETQYFGPGTRLLVL.

The chain uses TRBV4-1 and TRBJ2-7; 7 nucleotides agree with TRBD1. The CDR3 has 16 residues. Trimming removed 0 bases from V and 6 bases from J; junction bases left unmatched: 11. The germline V gene encodes CDR1 MGHRA and CDR2 YSYEKL. CDR3 in amino acids: CASSQDTGTEGREQYF. CDR3 nucleotides: TGCGCCAGCAGCCAAGATACAGGGACAGAGGGTCGCGAGCAGTACTTC.

The chain combines TRBV28 with TRBJ1-2; D is unresolved. V shed 4 bases and J shed 4 bases, with 25 bases lying between them. CDR3 length equals 18 residues. The germline V gene has CDR1 MDHEN and CDR2 SYDVKM. The CDR3 DNA reads as TGTGCCAGCAGTTCCAGCGCCCTCCGGAGGAGGCTGGGCTATGGCTACACCTTC. Translating gives CASSSSALRRRLGYGYTF.

In the case of this clonotype: The CDR3 does not close with the conserved phenylalanine or tryptophan, likely indicating a read error. This chain joins TRBV12-3 or TRBV12-4 and TRBJ2-7; no clear D gene. This CDR3 contains 12 residues. Trimming removed 2 bases from V and 5 bases from J, with 7 bases in between. The CDR3 sequence: CASSLKGNEQYS. The CDR3 DNA is TGTGCCAGCAGTTTAAAGGGAAACGAGCAGTACTCC.

This clonotype has a handful of counts. J is TRBJ1-5 and V is TRBV6-1, with TRBD1 matching over 8 bases. The germline gives CDR1 MNHNS, CDR2 SASEGT. Trimming took 7 bases from V and 4 from J; bases not matched to a gene: 9. The CDR3 loop spans 15 amino acids. CDR3 DNA: TGTGCCAGCACAGGGGGCGGTGGGAAAAATCAGCCCCAGCATTTT. Residues: CASTGGGGKNQPQHF.

This clonotype appeared once. The chain is built from TRBV18 and TRBJ2-2, with TRBD2 matching 7 bases. Germline CDR1 KGHSH, CDR2 LQKENI. V was clipped by 6 bases and J by 6 bases; unmatched bases: 10. CDR3 length: 15 amino acids. The CDR3 loop reads CASSSDAGVPGELFF. The DNA for the CDR3 is TGTGCCAGCTCGTCCGACGCGGGAGTCCCCGGGGAGCTGTTTTTT.

A few counts support this clonotype. The V gene is TRBV20-1, the J gene TRBJ1-6, with 7 bases that match TRBD1. V shed 4 bases, J shed 2 bases, and the junction held 8 bases outside the gene matches. The CDR3 is 16 amino acids. The germline V gene encodes CDR1 DFQATT and CDR2 SNEGSKA (reference sequence). The CDR3 here is CSATQDRVTYNSPLHF. CDR3 bases: TGCAGTGCTACCCAAGACAGGGTAACCTATAATTCACCCCTCCACTTT.

This clonotype showed up just a few times. V is TRBV5-1 and J is TRBJ2-3, with D tentatively TRBD2 (5 bases). Germline V gene data show CDR1 as SGHRS and CDR2 as YFSETQ. The V gene lost 0 bases and the J gene lost 5 bases, with 13 bases spanning the gap. The CDR3 has 15 amino acids. Here the CDR3 reads CASSLAGLKGDTQYF. Here the CDR3 DNA reads TGCGCCAGCAGCTTGGCCGGACTTAAGGGAGATACGCAGTATTTT.

The table lists this clonotype with a few counts. The CDR3 nucleotides read TGTGCCAGCAGTACAGGTTGGGAAAAACTGTTTTTT. Protein product: CASSTGWEKLFF. The rearrangement joins TRBV5-6 to TRBJ1-4; D is possibly TRBD1 (5 bases). The length of the CDR3 is 12 residues. Trimming took off 5 bases at V and 8 bases at J, with 10 bases between the two ends. The germline V gene has CDR1 SGHDT and CDR2 YYEEEE.

The CDR3 here is CASSRSSGLGEQFF. The DNA for the CDR3 is TGTGCCAGCAGCCGAAGCTCAGGACTAGGTGAGCAGTTCTTC. V gene TRBV7-2 combines with J gene TRBJ2-1; 7 positions agree with TRBD2. CDR1 and CDR2 (germline): SGHTA, FQGNSA. The junction had 10 bases not matched to a gene; V was cut back by 5 bases and J by 9 bases. This CDR3 has 14 residues.